The rows below give T cell receptor beta chains drawn from one sample of a study of T cell changes during pregnancy in multiple sclerosis. Measured with immunoSEQ multiplex PCR; TCRdb has only the in-frame clones, and not every one. Of 70,000 to 75,000 clones listed, almost 95% are singletons. This specimen was peripheral blood, taken before pregnancy. The origin of the receptors is a female donor with multiple sclerosis, enrolled in a pregnancy study. CDR3s include the opening cysteine and the closing phenylalanine or tryptophan. D genes are given only for firm matches. The size field is filled for only some rows; it gives once, few, many or a size class.

D,size,J,V,DNA,CDR3
.,.,TRBJ2-2,TRBV5-6,TGTGCCAGCAGCTTGTCTTACGGGGAGCTGTTTTTT,CASSLSYGELFF
TRBD1,.,TRBJ1-2,TRBV11-1,TGTGCCAGCAGCCGGGACAGGGTCGGGGGCTACACCTTC,CASSRDRVGGYTF
TRBD1,.,TRBJ1-5,TRBV19,TGTGCCAGTAGAGACAGGGGGCGTCGCCAGCCCCAGCATTTT,CASRDRGRRQPQHF
.,.,TRBJ2-1,TRBV7-9,TGTGCCAGCAATCCGAGCTCCTACAATGAGCAGTTCTTC,CASNPSSYNEQFF
.,.,TRBJ2-7,TRBV14,TGTGCCAGCAGCCAAGATAGCCACTCCTACGAGCAGTACTTC,CASSQDSHSYEQYF
.,.,TRBJ2-3,TRBV5-6,TGTGCCAGCAGCTTGGATATGGGCCTCGCAGATACGCAGTATTTT,CASSLDMGLADTQYF
.,.,TRBJ2-5,TRBV29-1,TGCAGCGTTGAAGAACAGGGATTTGTCCAAGAGACCCAGTACTTC,CSVEEQGFVQETQYF
.,.,TRBJ1-4,TRBV5-1,TGCGCCAGCAGCTTGGGGTCAGGGGCTAATGAAAAACTGTTTTTT,CASSLGSGANEKLFF
TRBD2,.,TRBJ2-5,TRBV4-1,TGCGCCAGCAGCCAAGGTGGGGCGGGAGTCCAGGAGACCCAGTACTTC,CASSQGGAGVQETQYF
TRBD2,.,TRBJ2-2,TRBV11-3,TGTGCCAGCAGCCCCGGACTAGCGGATAACACCGGGGAGCTGTTTTTT,CASSPGLADNTGELFF
.,.,TRBJ2-2,TRBV5-6,TGTGCCAGCAGCTTGGGCCAGTACACCGGGGAGCTGTTTTTT,CASSLGQYTGELFF
TRBD2,.,TRBJ2-1,TRBV7-2,TGTGCCAGCAGCTTAGCACGGACTAGCAATGAGCAGTTCTTC,CASSLARTSNEQFF
.,.,TRBJ1-3,TRBV19,TGTGCCAGTATAGGGGACAAGACCTCTGGAAACACCATATATTTT,CASIGDKTSGNTIYF
.,.,TRBJ2-7,TRBV5-1,TGCGCCAGCACCGCTGGGGAGCGGCACTCCTACGAGCAGTACTTC,CASTAGERHSYEQYF
.,.,TRBJ1-5,TRBV15,TGTGCCACCAGCACTATAACAGGCCCATCGGGGCCCCAGCATTTT,CATSTITGPSGPQHF
TRBD2,.,TRBJ2-1,TRBV6-4,TGTGCCAGCAGTGCCACACTAGCGGGAGGCCCTCTTGATGAGCAGTTCTTC,CASSATLAGGPLDEQFF
.,.,TRBJ2-2,TRBV7-2,TGTGCCAGCAGCACACACAGGTCAAACACCGGGGAGCTGTTTTTT,CASSTHRSNTGELFF
.,.,TRBJ1-2,TRBV11-2,TGTGCCAGCAGCTTAGGGACTCGGGACACGGGGGGCTACACCTTC,CASSLGTRDTGGYTF
TRBD1,.,TRBJ2-1,TRBV7-3,TGTGCCAGCAGCTTAACGCAGGGGGCCCCCTACAATGAGCAGTTCTTC,CASSLTQGAPYNEQFF
.,.,TRBJ1-5,TRBV15,TGTGCCACCAGCAGAGTGGACTATAGCAATCAGCCCCAGCATTTT,CATSRVDYSNQPQHF
TRBD2,.,TRBJ2-1,TRBV13,TGTGCCAGCAGCTCCCTCACCTTGACTAGCGGGACATCCTACAATGAGCAGTTCTTC,CASSSLTLTSGTSYNEQFF
.,.,TRBJ2-3,TRBV4-3,TGCGCCAGCAGCCGGGCGAGTATAGCAGATACGCAGTATTTT,CASSRASIADTQYF
TRBD1,once,TRBJ1-3,TRBV7-2,TGTGCCAGCAGCTTAGCTCGGACAGGGGGAAACACCATATATTTT,CASSLARTGGNTIYF
.,once,TRBJ1-5,TRBV6-6,TGTGCCAGCATCCTAGGGGGAATTAGCAATCAGCCCCAGCATTTT,CASILGGISNQPQHF
.,.,TRBJ1-1,TRBV19,TGTGCCAGTAGTATATACAATGAAGCTTTCTTT,CASSIYNEAFF
TRBD1,.,TRBJ2-1,TRBV27,TGTGCCAGCAGTTCACGACAGGGGGCCTACAATGAGCAGTTCTTC,CASSSRQGAYNEQFF
TRBD2,.,TRBJ2-1,TRBV30,TGTGCCTGGAGGGCCCAAGCGGGAGGTGGCAATGAGCAGTTCTTC,CAWRAQAGGGNEQFF
.,.,TRBJ2-7,TRBV4-3,TGCGCCAGCAGCCAAGACAGGGGTGAGGGCTACGAGCAGTACTTC,CASSQDRGEGYEQYF
.,.,TRBJ1-1,TRBV27,TGTGCCAGCAGTTCCGGGTATAACACTGAAGCTTTCTTT,CASSSGYNTEAFF
TRBD1,.,TRBJ1-2,TRBV11-3,TGTGCCAGCAGCCGCGGACAGGGAAGAGGTGGCTACACCTTC,CASSRGQGRGGYTF
.,.,TRBJ1-1,TRBV28,TGTGCCAGCAGTTTAGGGCAGAGAGACACTGAAGCTTTCTTT,CASSLGQRDTEAFF
TRBD2,.,TRBJ2-7,TRBV29-1,TGCAGCGTTGAGGGGCTAGCGGGGATCTACGAGCAGTACTTC,CSVEGLAGIYEQYF
TRBD2,.,TRBJ2-1,TRBV2,TGTGCCAGCAGGCTACCGACCCAGACTAGCGGGAGTAGCTACAATGAGCAGTTCTTC,CASRLPTQTSGSSYNEQFF
.,.,TRBJ2-1,TRBV4-3,TGCGCCAGCAGCCGTAGACTCAGCTCCTACAATGAGCAGTTCTTC,CASSRRLSSYNEQFF
.,.,TRBJ2-3,TRBV4-3,TGCGCCAGCAGCCGAGATAGCCGCGCAGATACGCAGTATTTT,CASSRDSRADTQYF
.,few,TRBJ1-5,TRBV30,TGTGCCTGGAGTGGGGGGGGCAATCAGCCCCAGCATTTT,CAWSGGGNQPQHF
TRBD2,.,TRBJ2-7,TRBV28,TGTGCCAGCACTATAAGGGTAGCGGGAGCCTCCTACGAGCAGTACTTC,CASTIRVAGASYEQYF
.,.,TRBJ2-7,TRBV18,TGTGCCAGCTCACCCTCCGACTGGGAGACCACTTACGGGGAGCAGTACTTC,CASSPSDWETTYGEQYF
TRBD2,.,TRBJ2-2,TRBV10-3,TGTGCCATCAGTGATACGGGACTAGCGACCGGGGAGCTGTTTTTT,CAISDTGLATGELFF
TRBD2,.,TRBJ2-1,TRBV11-2,TGTGCCAGCAGCTTATTTGCGGGAGATCATGAGCAGTTCTTC,CASSLFAGDHEQFF
.,.,TRBJ2-7,TRBV7-2,TGTGCCAGCAGCTCTGTGGGGCTCGAGCAGTACTTC,CASSSVGLEQYF
.,.,TRBJ1-1,TRBV7-8,TGTGCCAGCAGCGCCGGGTCTTATCACACTGAAGCTTTCTTT,CASSAGSYHTEAFF
.,.,TRBJ2-3,TRBV7-9,TGTGCCAGCAGCTTTCAACTAGGGGATACGCAGTATTTT,CASSFQLGDTQYF
TRBD1,.,TRBJ2-7,TRBV5-1,TGCGCCAGCAGCCGCAAATCCACAGGGGGCACTTACGAGCAGTACTTC,CASSRKSTGGTYEQYF
TRBD1,.,TRBJ2-2,TRBV5-6,TGTGCCAGCAGCTTACAGGGGTCCGGGGAGCTGTTTTTT,CASSLQGSGELFF
TRBD2,.,TRBJ2-5,TRBV18,TGTGCCAGCTCACCAGGACTAGCGGCCCAAGAGACCCAGTACTTC,CASSPGLAAQETQYF
.,.,TRBJ1-1,TRBV4-3,TGCGCCAGCAGCCAAGCCTCAGAACCCACTGAAGCTTTCTTT,CASSQASEPTEAFF
TRBD2,.,TRBJ2-1,TRBV28,TGTGCCAGCTTGGGACTAGCGGGACTAGATAATTACAATGAGCAGTTCTTC,CASLGLAGLDNYNEQFF
TRBD2,.,TRBJ2-2,TRBV12-5,TGTGCTAGTGGAAGAGGACTAGCGGGATCGGACACCGGGGAGCTGTTTTTT,CASGRGLAGSDTGELFF
TRBD1,.,TRBJ1-2,TRBV9,TGTGCCAGCAGCTCTACGACAGGGCCAATTAATCCCTATGGCTACACCTTC,CASSSTTGPINPYGYTF
TRBD2,once,TRBJ2-4,TRBV6-5,TGTGCCAGCAGTCCTGGGGGGGGGTACATTCAGTACTTC,CASSPGGGYIQYF
TRBD1,.,TRBJ2-4,TRBV5-4,TGTGCCAGCAGCCCAGGACAGGGTCGGAACATTCAGTACTTC,CASSPGQGRNIQYF
TRBD2,.,TRBJ2-2,TRBV11-2,TGTGCCAGCAAAAAGGTGCCGGGACTAGCGGGAAACTACGGGGAGCTGTTTTTT,CASKKVPGLAGNYGELFF
TRBD2,.,TRBJ2-1,TRBV4-2,TGTGCCAGCAGCCCCCCAGCTAGCGGGAACCATGAGCAGTTCTTC,CASSPPASGNHEQFF
.,.,TRBJ2-7,TRBV7-3,TGTGCCAGCAGCTTAACGGGAGGAGGCGGTTACGAGCAGTACTTC,CASSLTGGGGYEQYF
.,.,TRBJ1-1,TRBV19,TGTGCCAGTAGTATACTAATCGGGAACACTGAAGCTTTCTTT,CASSILIGNTEAFF
TRBD1,.,TRBJ1-5,TRBV5-1,TGCGCCAGCAGCCCCGGGACAGGGGCCGCTAATCAGCCCCAGCATTTT,CASSPGTGAANQPQHF
.,.,TRBJ2-1,TRBV6-4,TGTGCCAGCTCTGGAGACGGAAGCTCCTACAATGAGCAGTTCTTC,CASSGDGSSYNEQFF